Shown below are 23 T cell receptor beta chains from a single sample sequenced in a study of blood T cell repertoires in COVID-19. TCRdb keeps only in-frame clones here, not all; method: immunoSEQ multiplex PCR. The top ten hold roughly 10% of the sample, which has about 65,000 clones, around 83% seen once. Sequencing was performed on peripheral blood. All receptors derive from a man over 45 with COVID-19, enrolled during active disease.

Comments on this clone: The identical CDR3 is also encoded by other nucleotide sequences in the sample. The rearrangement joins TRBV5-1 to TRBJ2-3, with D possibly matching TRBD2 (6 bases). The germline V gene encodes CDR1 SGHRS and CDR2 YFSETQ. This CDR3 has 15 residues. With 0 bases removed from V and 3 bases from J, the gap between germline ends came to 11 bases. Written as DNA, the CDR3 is TGCGCCAGCAGCTTGGCTGGGGGGAGGACAGATACGCAGTATTTT. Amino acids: CASSLAGGRTDTQYF. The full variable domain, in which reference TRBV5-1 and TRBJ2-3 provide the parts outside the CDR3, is KAGVTQTPRYLIKTRGQQVTLSCSPISGHRSVSWYQQTPGQGLQFLFEYFSETQRNKGNFPGRFSGRQFSNSRSEMNVSTLELGDSALYLCASSLAGGRTDTQYFGPGTRLTVL.

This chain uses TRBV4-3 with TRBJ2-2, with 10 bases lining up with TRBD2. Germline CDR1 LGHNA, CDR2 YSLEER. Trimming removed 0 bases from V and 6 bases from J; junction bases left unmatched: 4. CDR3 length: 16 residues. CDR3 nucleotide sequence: TGCGCCAGCAGCCAAGAAGCTAGCGGGGGTGCCGGGGAGCTGTTTTTT. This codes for CASSQEASGGAGELFF.

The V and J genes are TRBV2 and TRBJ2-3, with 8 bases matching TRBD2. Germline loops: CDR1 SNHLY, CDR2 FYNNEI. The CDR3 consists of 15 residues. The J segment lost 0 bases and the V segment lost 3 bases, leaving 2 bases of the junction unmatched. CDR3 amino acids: CASSEPSGSTDTQYF. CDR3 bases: TGTGCCAGCAGTGAGCCTAGCGGGAGCACAGATACGCAGTATTTT. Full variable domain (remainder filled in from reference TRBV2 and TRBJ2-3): EPEVTQTPSHQVTQMGQEVILRCVPISNHLYFYWYRQILGQKVEFLVSFYNNEISEKSEIFDDQFSVERPDGSNFTLKIRSTKLEDSAMYFCASSEPSGSTDTQYFGPGTRLTVL.

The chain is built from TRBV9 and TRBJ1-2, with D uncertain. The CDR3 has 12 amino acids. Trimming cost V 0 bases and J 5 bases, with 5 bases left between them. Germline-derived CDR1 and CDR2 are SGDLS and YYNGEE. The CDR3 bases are TGTGCCAGCAGCGTAGGAGGTTATGGCTACACCTTC. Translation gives CASSVGGYGYTF.

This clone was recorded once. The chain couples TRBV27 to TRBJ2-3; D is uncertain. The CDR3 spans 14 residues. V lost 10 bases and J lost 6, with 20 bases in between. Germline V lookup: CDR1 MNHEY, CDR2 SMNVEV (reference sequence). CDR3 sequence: CATKLTPVVDTQYF. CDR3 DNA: TGTGCCACCAAGCTGACACCCGTCGTGGATACGCAGTATTTT.

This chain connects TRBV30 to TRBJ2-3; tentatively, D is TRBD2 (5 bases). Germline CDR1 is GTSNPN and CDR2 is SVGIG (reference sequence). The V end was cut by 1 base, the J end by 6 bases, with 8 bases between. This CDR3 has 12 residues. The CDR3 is CAWSDPGDTQYF. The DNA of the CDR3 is TGTGCCTGGAGTGATCCGGGGGATACGCAGTATTTT.

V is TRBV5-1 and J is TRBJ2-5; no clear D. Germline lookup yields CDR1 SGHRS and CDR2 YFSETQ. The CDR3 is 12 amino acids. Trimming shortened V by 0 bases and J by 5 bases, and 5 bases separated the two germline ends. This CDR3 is CASSLGRETQYF. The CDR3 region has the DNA TGCGCCAGCAGCTTGGGTCGGGAGACCCAGTACTTC.

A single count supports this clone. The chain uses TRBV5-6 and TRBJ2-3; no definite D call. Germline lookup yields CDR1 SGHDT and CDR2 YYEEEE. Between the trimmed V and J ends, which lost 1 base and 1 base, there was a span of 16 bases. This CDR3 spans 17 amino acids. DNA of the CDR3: TGTGCCAGCAGCTTGAATACCGGAAACTACGGCACAGATACGCAGTATTTT. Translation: CASSLNTGNYGTDTQYF.

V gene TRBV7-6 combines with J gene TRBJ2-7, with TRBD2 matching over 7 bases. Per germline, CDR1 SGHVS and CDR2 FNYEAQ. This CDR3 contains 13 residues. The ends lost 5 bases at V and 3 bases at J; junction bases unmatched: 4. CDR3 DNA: TGTGCCAGCAGCCCTGGGGGGGTCTACGAGCAGTACTTC. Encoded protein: CASSPGGVYEQYF.

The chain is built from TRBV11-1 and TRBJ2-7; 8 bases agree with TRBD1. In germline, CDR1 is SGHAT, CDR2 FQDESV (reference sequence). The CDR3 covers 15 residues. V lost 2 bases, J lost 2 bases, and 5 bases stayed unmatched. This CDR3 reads CASSLRGTGAYEQYF. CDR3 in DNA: TGTGCCAGCAGCTTAAGGGGGACAGGCGCCTACGAGCAGTACTTC.

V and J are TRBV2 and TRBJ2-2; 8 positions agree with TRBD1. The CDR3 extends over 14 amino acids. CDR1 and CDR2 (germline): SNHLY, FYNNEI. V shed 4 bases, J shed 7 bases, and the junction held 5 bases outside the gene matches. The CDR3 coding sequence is TGTGCCAGCAGTGGGCAGGGGGCCCTCGGGGAGCTGTTTTTT. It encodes CASSGQGALGELFF.

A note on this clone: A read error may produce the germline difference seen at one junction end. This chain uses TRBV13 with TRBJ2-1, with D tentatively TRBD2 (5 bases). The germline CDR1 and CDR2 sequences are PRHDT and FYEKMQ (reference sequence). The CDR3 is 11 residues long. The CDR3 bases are TGTGCCAGCAGCCTAGGGAGTGAGCAGTTCTTC. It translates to CASSLGSEQFF.

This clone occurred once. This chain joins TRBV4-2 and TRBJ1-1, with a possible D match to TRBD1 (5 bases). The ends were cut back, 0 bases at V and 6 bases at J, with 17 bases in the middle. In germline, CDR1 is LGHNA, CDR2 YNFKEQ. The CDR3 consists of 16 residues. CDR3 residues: CASSQDPDGGVSEAFF. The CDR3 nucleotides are TGTGCCAGCAGCCAAGATCCGGATGGGGGGGTCTCTGAAGCTTTCTTT.

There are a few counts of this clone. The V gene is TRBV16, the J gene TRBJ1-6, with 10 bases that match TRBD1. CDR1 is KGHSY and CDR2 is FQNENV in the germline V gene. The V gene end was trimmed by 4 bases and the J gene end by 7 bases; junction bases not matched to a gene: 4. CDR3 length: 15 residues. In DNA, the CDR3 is TGTGCCAGCAGCCCCGGGACAGGGGAAAATTCACCCCTCCACTTT. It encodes CASSPGTGENSPLHF.

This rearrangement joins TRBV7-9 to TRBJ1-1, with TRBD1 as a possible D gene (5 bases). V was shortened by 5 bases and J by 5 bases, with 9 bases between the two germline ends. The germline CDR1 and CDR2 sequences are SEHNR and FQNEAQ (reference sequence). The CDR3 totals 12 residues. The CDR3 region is CASSVRVTEAFF. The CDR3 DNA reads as TGTGCCAGCAGCGTCAGGGTAACTGAAGCTTTCTTT. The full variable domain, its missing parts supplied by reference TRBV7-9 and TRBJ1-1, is DTGVSQNPRHKITKRGQNVTFRCDPISEHNRLYWYRQTLGQGPEFLTYFQNEAQLEKSRLLSDRFSAERPKGSFSTLEIQRTEQGDSAMYLCASSVRVTEAFFGQGTRLTVV.

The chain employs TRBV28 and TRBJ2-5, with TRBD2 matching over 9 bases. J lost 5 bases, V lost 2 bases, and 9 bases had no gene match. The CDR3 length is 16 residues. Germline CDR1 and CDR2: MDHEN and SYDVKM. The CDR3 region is CASSLMFSLAGETQYF. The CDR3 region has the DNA TGTGCCAGCAGTTTAATGTTTAGTCTAGCGGGGGAGACCCAGTACTTC.

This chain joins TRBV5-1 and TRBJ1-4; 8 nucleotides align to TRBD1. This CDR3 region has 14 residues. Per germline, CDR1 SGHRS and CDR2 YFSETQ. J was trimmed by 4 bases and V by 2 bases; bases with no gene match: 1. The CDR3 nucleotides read TGCGCCAGCAGCTTCGACAGGGGTAATGAAAAACTGTTTTTT. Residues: CASSFDRGNEKLFF.

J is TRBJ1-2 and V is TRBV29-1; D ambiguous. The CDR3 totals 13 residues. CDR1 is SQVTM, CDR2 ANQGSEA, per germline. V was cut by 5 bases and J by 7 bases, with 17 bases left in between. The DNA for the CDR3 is TGCAGCGTTCCAGCAGAGGCAGCGGGTGGCTACACCTTC. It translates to CSVPAEAAGGYTF.

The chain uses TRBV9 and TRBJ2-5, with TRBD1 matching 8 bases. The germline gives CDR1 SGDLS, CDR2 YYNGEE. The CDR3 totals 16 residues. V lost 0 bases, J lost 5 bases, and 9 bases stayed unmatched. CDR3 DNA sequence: TGTGCCAGCAGCGTAGCGTCAGGGGGCGCGGGGGAGACCCAGTACTTC. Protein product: CASSVASGGAGETQYF.

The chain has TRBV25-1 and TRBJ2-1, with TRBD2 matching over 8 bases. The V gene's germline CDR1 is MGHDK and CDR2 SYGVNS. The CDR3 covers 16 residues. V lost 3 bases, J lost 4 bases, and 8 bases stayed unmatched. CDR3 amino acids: CASSDSLAGLYNEQFF. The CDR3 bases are TGTGCCAGCAGTGACAGTCTAGCGGGCCTTTACAATGAGCAGTTCTTC.

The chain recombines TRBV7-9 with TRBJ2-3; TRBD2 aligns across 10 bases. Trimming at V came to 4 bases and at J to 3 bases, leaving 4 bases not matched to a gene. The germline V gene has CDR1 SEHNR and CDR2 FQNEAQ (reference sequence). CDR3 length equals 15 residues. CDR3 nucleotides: TGTGCCAGCAGCTCCCAGACTAGCGGGACAGATACGCAGTATTTT. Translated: CASSSQTSGTDTQYF. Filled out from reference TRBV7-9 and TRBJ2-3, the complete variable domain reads DTGVSQNPRHKITKRGQNVTFRCDPISEHNRLYWYRQTLGQGPEFLTYFQNEAQLEKSRLLSDRFSAERPKGSFSTLEIQRTEQGDSAMYLCASSSQTSGTDTQYFGPGTRLTVL.

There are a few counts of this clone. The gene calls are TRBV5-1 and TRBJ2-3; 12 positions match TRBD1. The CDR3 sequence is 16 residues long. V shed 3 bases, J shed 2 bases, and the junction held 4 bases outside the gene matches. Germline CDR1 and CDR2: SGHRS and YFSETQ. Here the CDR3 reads CASSWGQGAYTDTQYF. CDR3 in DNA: TGCGCCAGCAGCTGGGGACAGGGGGCCTACACAGATACGCAGTATTTT.

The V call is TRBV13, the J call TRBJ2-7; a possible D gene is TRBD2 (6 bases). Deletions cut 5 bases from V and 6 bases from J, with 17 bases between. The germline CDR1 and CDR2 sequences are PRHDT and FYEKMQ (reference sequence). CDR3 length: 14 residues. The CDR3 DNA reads TGTGCCAGCAGCCTCCCGGCGCAGGGAGGCGAGCAGTACTTC. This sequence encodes CASSLPAQGGEQYF.